This entry describes one T cell receptor beta chain. One end of the junction does not line up with germline, which may come from a read error. Looked up from germline, CDR1 is SSHAT and CDR2 is FNYEAQ (reference sequence). The CDR3 length is 13 residues. This sample was taken from a study of blood T cell repertoires in COVID-19. Clones were read by immunoSEQ multiplex PCR, and TCRdb kept only the in-frame ones, dropping some. The sample lists approximately 280,000 clones, approximately 83% occurring once. The TCR originated in a woman in her twenties or thirties who had recovered from COVID-19. Sequencing used peripheral blood. This chain connects TRBV7-7 to TRBJ2-7, with 9 nucleotides matching TRBD1. In nucleotides, the CDR3 is TGTGCTAGCAGCACGGACAGGGGCATGGAGCAGTACTTC. Translation: CASSTDRGMEQYF.